This TCR beta chain derives from a study of CD8 T cells in Susac syndrome. Findings and caveats of the study: Regarding the TCR sequencing and HLA analysis, the study admitted that a relatively small number of individuals were involved.

On this clonotype: What it recognizes is unknown.

With 5 bases removed from V and 5 bases from J, the gap between germline ends came to 15 bases. The CDR3 extends over 15 amino acids. Germline V gene sequence: CDR1 SEHNR, CDR2 FQNEAQ (reference sequence). RNA, at about 0.45 to 1 ug, was reverse transcribed with random hexamers. Amplification of the TCR beta CDR3 was carried out by immunoSEQ multiplex PCR, which spanned a total of 54 Vbeta and 13 Jbeta segments. TCRdb reprocessed the immunoSEQ multiplex PCR reads with MiXCR, giving one entry per CDR3 protein. The sample lists 120,000 or so distinct CDR3 sequences; roughly 94% were seen once. FACS was used to enrich TEMRA cells, whereas the CD8+ and CD4+ T cells were obtained by negative isolation.

The sample consisted of CD4+ T cells from PBMCs. The V call is TRBV7-9, the J call TRBJ1-4; D may be TRBD1 (6 bases). This clonotype originated in a human donor with multiple sclerosis. The CDR3 bases are TGTGCCAGCAGCCTTGAGGGGGTCAAGAATGAAAAACTGTTTTTT. It is translated as CASSLEGVKNEKLFF. The full variable domain, completed using reference TRBV7-9 and TRBJ1-4, is DTGVSQNPRHKITKRGQNVTFRCDPISEHNRLYWYRQTLGQGPEFLTYFQNEAQLEKSRLLSDRFSAERPKGSFSTLEIQRTEQGDSAMYLCASSLEGVKNEKLFFGSGTQLSVL.